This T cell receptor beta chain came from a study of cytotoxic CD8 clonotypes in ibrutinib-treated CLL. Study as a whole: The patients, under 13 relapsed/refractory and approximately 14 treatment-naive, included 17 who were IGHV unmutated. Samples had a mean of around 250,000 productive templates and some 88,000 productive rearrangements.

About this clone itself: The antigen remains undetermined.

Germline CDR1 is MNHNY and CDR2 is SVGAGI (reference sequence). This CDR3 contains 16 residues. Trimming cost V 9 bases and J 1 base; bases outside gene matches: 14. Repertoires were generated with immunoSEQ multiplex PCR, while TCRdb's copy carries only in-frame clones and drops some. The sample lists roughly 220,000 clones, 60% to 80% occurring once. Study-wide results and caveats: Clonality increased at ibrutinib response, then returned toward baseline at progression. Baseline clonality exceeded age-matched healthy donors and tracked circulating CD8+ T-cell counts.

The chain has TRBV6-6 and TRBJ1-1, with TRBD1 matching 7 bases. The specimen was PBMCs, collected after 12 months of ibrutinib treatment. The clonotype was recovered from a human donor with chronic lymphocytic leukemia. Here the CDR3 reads CASFQGRGLENTEAFF. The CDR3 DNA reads TGTGCCAGTTTTCAGGGGAGGGGGCTTGAGAACACTGAAGCTTTCTTT.